This T cell receptor beta chain was sequenced for a study of a mutant IDH1 vaccine in newly diagnosed glioma. Time point of the sample: baseline, week 1 (first vaccination visit). Noted treatment: pre-vaccination baseline after standard-of-care therapy. Here immunoSEQ multiplex PCR was the method, and the copy in TCRdb shows in-frame clones only, minus some. Of over 55,000 clones listed, around 88% are singletons. This CDR3 has 15 residues. The germline V gene encodes CDR1 MNHEY and CDR2 SMNVEV (reference sequence). Trimming shortened V by 6 bases and J by 4 bases, and 18 bases separated the two germline ends.

This TCR was sampled from a woman under 30 with glioma. Some clones in this sample may be carry-over from other donors' samples. The starting material was peripheral blood mononuclear cells (PBMCs), obtained from a glioma patient treated with radiotherapy, temozolomide or both. This rearrangement joins TRBV27 to TRBJ1-1; D gene uncertain. CDR3 sequence (DNA): TGTGCCAGCAGCACGTTACGCCCGGAGTCCACTGAAGCTTTCTTT. It yields the protein CASSTLRPESTEAFF.